These 9 T cell receptor beta chains originate from one sample sequenced in a study of blood T cell repertoires in COVID-19. Using immunoSEQ multiplex PCR, the repertoire was profiled, and TCRdb retains in-frame clones only, with some absent. Among over 100,000 clones listed, 80% were seen once. The sequencing sample was made of peripheral blood. The receptors originated from a human donor in a cohort sampled during active or convalescent COVID-19.

The rearrangement uses TRBV10-2 and TRBJ2-2; 13 bases are a match to TRBD2. CDR3 length: 16 residues. CDR1 and CDR2 from the germline V gene are WSHSY and SAAADI. The V gene end was trimmed by 0 bases and the J gene end by 6 bases; junction bases not matched to a gene: 1. The CDR3 DNA reads TGCGCCAGCAGTGAGTCTGGGACTAGCGGGGCCGGGGAGCTGTTTTTT. Translation: CASSESGTSGAGELFF.

This rearrangement joins TRBV7-9 to TRBJ2-3; TRBD2 agrees at 9 bases. This CDR3 comprises 17 residues. V gave up 4 bases and J gave up 3 bases; unmatched junction bases: 11. Germline CDR1 is SEHNR and CDR2 is FQNEAQ (reference sequence). The CDR3 is CASSSALAGVETDTQYF. CDR3 bases: TGTGCCAGCAGCTCCGCGTTAGCGGGAGTTGAGACAGATACGCAGTATTTT.

The gene calls are TRBV27 and TRBJ1-2; 8 nucleotides agree with TRBD1. The CDR3 is 13 amino acids. Per the germline V gene, CDR1 is MNHEY and CDR2 is SMNVEV (reference sequence). After removal of 4 bases from V and 12 bases from J, the junction contained 10 bases not matched to a gene. The CDR3 sequence: CASSSGTGTRDTF. CDR3 DNA: TGTGCCAGCAGTTCCGGGACAGGCACCCGTGACACCTTC.

The chain is built from TRBV6-6 and TRBJ1-1, with 7 bases that match TRBD1. With V trimmed by 2 bases and J by 9 bases, 9 bases remained unmatched. From germline, CDR1 is MNHNY and CDR2 SVGAGI (reference sequence). The CDR3 runs to 14 residues. This chain's CDR3 is CASSYRVGGQKAFF. The CDR3 region has the DNA TGTGCCAGCAGTTACAGGGTGGGGGGACAGAAAGCTTTCTTT.

The chain carries TRBV4-3 and TRBJ2-2; 7 bases line up with TRBD1. The CDR3 is 16 amino acids. V was clipped by 1 base and J by 5 bases; unmatched bases: 7. From germline, CDR1 is LGHNA and CDR2 YSLEER. CDR3 amino acids: CASSQGGGMYTGELFF. CDR3 nucleotides: TGCGCCAGCAGCCAAGGAGGGGGCATGTATACCGGGGAGCTGTTTTTT.

This clone was detected a few times. The identical CDR3 is also encoded by other nucleotide sequences in the sample. The CDR3 coding sequence is TGTGCCACCAGGGGAGGTACTGAAGCTTTCTTT. It yields the protein CATRGGTEAFF. The V call is TRBV3-1 (or the pseudogene TRBV3-2), the J call TRBJ1-1; D is possibly TRBD1 (6 bases). Trimming stripped 10 bases from V and 5 bases from J, with 11 bases between. Germline V gene data show CDR1 as LGHDT and CDR2 as YNNKEL (reference sequence). The CDR3 is made up of 11 amino acids.

V is TRBV5-5 and J is TRBJ1-5, with D possibly being TRBD1 (6 bases). CDR1 and CDR2 from the germline V gene are SGHKS and YYEKEE (reference sequence). This CDR3 is built from 14 residues. The V end lost 2 bases, the J end lost 5 bases, and 11 bases lay between the germline ends. This CDR3 reads CASSFKAGDQPQHF. The CDR3 nucleotides are TGTGCCAGCAGCTTCAAGGCAGGGGATCAGCCCCAGCATTTT.

The chain employs TRBV27 and TRBJ1-2; TRBD1 matches at 10 bases. Per germline, CDR1 MNHEY and CDR2 SMNVEV (reference sequence). V shed 5 bases, J shed 4 bases, and the junction held 7 bases outside the gene matches. The length of the CDR3 is 15 residues. In DNA form, the CDR3 reads TGTGCCAGCAGTATGGGTTGGGACAGGGGCTATGGCTACACCTTC. Its protein product is CASSMGWDRGYGYTF.

The chain links TRBV27 to TRBJ1-1, with unresolved D. This CDR3 has 13 residues. Germline CDR1 and CDR2: MNHEY and SMNVEV (reference sequence). Trimming removed 2 bases at V and 1 base at J, with 5 bases between. The chain's CDR3 is CASSLSENTEAFF. CDR3 in DNA: TGTGCCAGCAGTTTAAGCGAGAACACTGAAGCTTTCTTT.